The 3 T cell receptor beta chains listed next were all sequenced from one sample in a study of vaccination effects on CD4 cells after COVID-19. Using viral peptide pools, the ViraFEST assay grew out antigen-specific CD4+ T cells prior to sequencing. After roughly 9 days in culture, the CD4+ T cells were isolated. Every participant took two doses of the BNT162b2 or mRNA-1273 vaccine. Their antigens are not known. Using immunoSEQ multiplex PCR, the repertoire was profiled, and TCRdb retains in-frame clones only, with some absent. The profile shows some 30,000 clones, roughly four fifths of them singletons. Specimen: CD4+ T cells from PBMCs cultured with HCoV-NL63 spike peptides, collected after COVID-19 vaccination. All receptors come from a human donor who received a COVID-19 vaccine. Some clones in this sample may be carry-over from other donors' samples.

V usage is TRBV5-1 and J usage is TRBJ2-5; D tentatively fits TRBD1 or TRBD2 (5 bases each). CDR1 is SGHRS and CDR2 is YFSETQ in the germline V gene. The CDR3 consists of 15 residues. The germline V and J ends were trimmed by 4 bases and 4 bases, with 17 bases remaining between them. This CDR3 is CASSPGTLPRETQYF. CDR3 DNA sequence: TGCGCCAGCAGCCCGGGGACCCTTCCTCGAGAGACCCAGTACTTC.

The chain carries TRBV2 and TRBJ1-1, with a tentative D call TRBD1 (5 bases). CDR3 length: 13 amino acids. V lost 6 bases and J 4 bases, leaving 12 bases between the germline ends. CDR1 SNHLY and CDR2 FYNNEI come from the germline V gene. The CDR3 region has the DNA TGTGCCAGCAGGTACCCTCAGGGCACTGAAGCTTTCTTT. It yields the protein CASRYPQGTEAFF.

This clone was picked up one time. The chain combines TRBV6-5 with TRBJ1-6; 7 nucleotides match TRBD1. Germline values: CDR1 MNHEY, CDR2 SVGAGI. The CDR3 length is 14 residues. Losses at the gene ends were 1 base for V and 8 bases for J; bases not matched to a gene: 2. CDR3 sequence reads: CASSYYRGDSPLHF. The CDR3 nucleotides are TGTGCCAGCAGTTACTACAGGGGTGATTCACCCCTCCACTTT.